What follows are 31 T cell receptor beta chains derived from one specimen sequenced in a study of regulatory T cells after allogeneic stem cell transplantation. SMARTer RACE cDNA synthesis from RNA preceded amplification of the TCR beta CDR3 region. TCRdb reanalysed the 5' RACE reads using MiXCR and keeps one entry per CDR3 protein. The sample includes about 830 distinct CDR3 sequences, around 20% seen only once; the top ten take roughly 20%. Sequenced material: sorted CD4+ T cells from blood (whether regulatory or conventional is not recorded), taken 30 days after allogeneic stem cell transplant. The receptors were sampled from a human patient who had an allogeneic stem cell transplant, so the T cells may come from the graft donor.

In its sample, this clonotype is medium-sized. The V and J genes are TRBV20-1 and TRBJ1-4; D might be TRBD1 (5 bases). Trimming took off 5 bases at V and 4 bases at J, with 11 bases between the two ends. The CDR3 is made up of 13 amino acids. CDR1 is DFQATT, CDR2 SNEGSKA, per germline (reference sequence). Written as DNA, the CDR3 is TGCAGTGCTCAAAGACAGTTTAATGAAAAACTGTTTTTT. Residues: CSAQRQFNEKLFF.

Only a few counts were recorded for this clonotype. A much more abundant neighbour one base away suggests this may be a read error. V usage is TRBV10-2 and J usage is TRBJ1-1; D might be TRBD1 (6 bases). This CDR3 is built from 13 residues. Germline V gene lookup returns CDR1 WSHSY and CDR2 SAAADI. Here the CDR3 reads CASTGGPNTGAFF. DNA of the CDR3: TGCGCCAGCACCGGGGGGCCGAACACTGGAGCTTTCTTT.

This chain links TRBV27 with TRBJ1-1, with 9 bases identical to TRBD1. Germline V gene lookup returns CDR1 MNHEY and CDR2 SMNVEV (reference sequence). Losses at the gene ends were 10 bases for V and 3 bases for J; bases not matched to a gene: 6. The CDR3 consists of 13 residues. The chain's CDR3 is CATQQGAYTEAFF. The CDR3 DNA is TGTGCCACCCAACAGGGGGCTTACACTGAAGCTTTCTTT.

This clonotype is medium-sized by share. This chain joins TRBV9 and TRBJ2-1; D not resolved. Germline CDR1 is SGDLS and CDR2 is YYNGEE. With 0 bases removed from V and 10 bases from J, the gap between germline ends came to 8 bases. CDR3 length: 12 amino acids. DNA of the CDR3: TGTGCCAGCAGCGTAGATAGAACAGAGCAGTTCTTC. This sequence encodes CASSVDRTEQFF.

By sample fraction, this clonotype is medium-sized. The V call is TRBV7-8, the J call TRBJ2-3; TRBD2 agrees at 9 bases. The length of the CDR3 is 16 residues. The J segment lost 1 base and the V segment lost 2 bases, leaving 4 bases of the junction unmatched. CDR1 and CDR2 (germline): SGHVS, FQNEAQ. The CDR3 region is CASSLRVAGGTDTQYF. CDR3 bases: TGTGCCAGCAGCTTACGGGTAGCGGGGGGCACAGATACGCAGTATTTT.

The chain carries TRBV9 and TRBJ1-2; D is ambiguous. Germline values: CDR1 SGDLS, CDR2 YYNGEE. The CDR3 is made up of 14 amino acids. The V end lost 0 bases, the J end lost 7 bases, and 13 bases lay between the germline ends. The CDR3, as DNA: TGTGCCAGCAGCGTAGCAACGGAGACGGCTGGCTACACCTTC. Its translation is CASSVATETAGYTF.

Concerning this clonotype: A much larger clonotype is one base distant, so this may be a read error. The chain couples TRBV18 to TRBJ1-6; D remains unclear. Trimming stripped 3 bases from V and 7 bases from J, with 13 bases between. The germline CDR1 and CDR2 sequences are KGHSH and LQKENI. CDR3 size: 15 residues. The CDR3 DNA sequence: TGTGCCAGCTCACCTTTCACGCGACGAAATTCACCCCTCCACTTT. This sequence encodes CASSPFTRRNSPLHF.

This clonotype was observed a handful of times. CDR3 bases: TGTGCCAGCAGCGTAGGAGAGGTGTATCAAGAAAAACTGTTTTTT. Translation: CASSVGEVYQEKLFF. The chain carries TRBV7-9 and TRBJ1-4; D is unresolved. Trimming removed 5 bases at V and 8 bases at J, with 18 bases between. There are 15 residues in the CDR3. Germline assignment: CDR1 SEHNR and CDR2 FQNEAQ (reference sequence).

This clonotype is labeled as medium-sized. CDR3 protein: CASRATGGGEKLFF. DNA of the CDR3: TGTGCCAGCAGGGCGACAGGGGGAGGTGAAAAACTGTTTTTT. The chain recombines TRBV11-2 with TRBJ1-4; 9 nucleotides line up with TRBD1. CDR3 length: 14 amino acids. The trim removed 6 bases at V and 7 bases at J, leaving 6 bases unmatched. CDR1 and CDR2 from the germline V gene are SGHAT and FQNNGV.

This clonotype is categorized as large. J is TRBJ2-7 and V is TRBV11-2; D possibly corresponds to TRBD2 (7 bases). The CDR3 has 13 residues. The germline V gene has CDR1 SGHAT and CDR2 FQNNGV. The V end was cut by 5 bases, the J end by 6 bases, with 14 bases between. The CDR3 nucleotides read TGTGCCAGCAGCAGAGGGGGGGTCGTCGAGCAGTACTTC. Amino acid sequence: CASSRGGVVEQYF.

The V call is TRBV12-3 or TRBV12-4, the J call TRBJ1-2, with 10 bases fitting TRBD1. The V and J ends lost 8 bases and 6 bases, in that order; junction bases with no gene match: 0. The CDR3 runs to 11 residues. The CDR3 DNA sequence: TGTGCCAGCGGACAGGGGGATGGCTACACCTTC. Residues: CASGQGDGYTF.

By share of the sample, this clonotype is medium-sized. CDR3 sequence reads: CASSPSDRALSYGYTF. The CDR3 DNA reads TGTGCCAGCAGCCCTTCCGACAGGGCCCTATCCTATGGCTACACCTTC. V is TRBV12-3 or TRBV12-4 and J is TRBJ1-2, with TRBD1 identical over 7 bases. The CDR3 has 16 residues. The ends lost 6 bases at V and 4 bases at J; junction bases unmatched: 14.

The rearrangement links TRBV27 to TRBJ1-6, with D perhaps TRBD1 (5 bases). The CDR3 is 19 amino acids. CDR1 is MNHEY and CDR2 is SMNVEV in the germline V gene (reference sequence). The V gene lost 0 bases and the J gene lost 6 bases, with 21 bases spanning the gap. The DNA of the CDR3 is TGTGCCAGCAGTTTATCGTGGGGGGGGGGAAGCGTCCTTAATTCACCCCTCCACTTT. Residues: CASSLSWGGGSVLNSPLHF.

The CDR3 loop is CASSQDGREELFF. CDR3 bases: TGTGCCAGCAGCCAGGATGGGAGGGAAGAACTGTTTTTT. The rearrangement links TRBV3-1 to TRBJ1-4; D uncertain. Looked up from germline, CDR1 is LGHDT and CDR2 is YNNKEL (reference sequence). CDR3 size: 13 residues. V gave up 3 bases and J gave up 12 bases, with 14 bases separating them.

Details on this clonotype: One base away lies a much larger clone, so this may be a sequencing read error. The V call is TRBV5-4, the J call TRBJ1-4, with D possibly being TRBD1 (5 bases). Germline V CDR1 and CDR2: SGHNT, YYREEE (reference sequence). This CDR3 region has 13 residues. The CDR3 here is CAGSLGREEKLFF. The CDR3 DNA reads as TGTGCCGGCAGCTTGGGACGAGAGGAAAAACTGTTTTTT.

Note on this clonotype: Compared with germline, one end of the junction differs, possibly owing to a read error. The V call is TRBV9, the J call TRBJ1-5; TRBD1 might be the D (6 bases). CDR1 is SGDLS, CDR2 YYNGEE, per germline. There are 15 residues in the CDR3. The CDR3 nucleotides read TGTGCCAGCTCCCCGGCAGGGGCCTTCGGTCAGCCCCAGCACTTT. It encodes CASSPAGAFGQPQHF.

In its sample, this clonotype is large (0.1 to 1%). The chain is built from TRBV3-1 and TRBJ1-4; D is unresolved. There are 13 residues in the CDR3. Germline V CDR1 and CDR2: LGHDT, YNNKEL (reference sequence). Trimming removed 0 bases from V and 8 bases from J, with 7 bases in between. CDR3 in DNA: TGTGCCAGCAGCCAAGATGGGAGGGAAAAACTGTTTTTT. The encoded protein is CASSQDGREKLFF.

In this sample, this clonotype is large. The V and J genes are TRBV2 and TRBJ2-7; 10 bases fit TRBD2. The germline V gene encodes CDR1 SNHLY and CDR2 FYNNEI. V lost 8 bases and J lost 3; bases outside the gene matches: 7. This CDR3 has 14 amino acids. The CDR3 loop reads CASQRGGRSYEQYF. CDR3 DNA sequence: TGTGCCAGCCAGCGGGGGGGCCGCAGCTACGAGCAGTACTTC.

Of note for this clonotype: This may stem from a read error, because a much larger clone lies one nucleotide away. The chain carries TRBV18 and TRBJ2-3; D gene ambiguous. CDR3 length equals 13 residues. Germline CDR1 reads KGHSH; CDR2 reads LQKENI. The V end was cut by 10 bases, the J end by 4 bases, with 15 bases between. This CDR3 reads CANSPPLSDTQYF. The CDR3 DNA sequence: TGTGCCAACTCCCCACCCCTATCAGATACGCAGTATTTT.

A note on this clonotype: At one end, the junction sequence differs from germline, possibly due to a read error. V and J are TRBV6-5 and TRBJ2-5, with 7 bases matching TRBD1. The germline V gene encodes CDR1 MNHEY and CDR2 SVGAGI. The CDR3 consists of 15 residues. The CDR3 sequence is CGSSRQGFSGETQYF. The CDR3 region has the DNA TGTGGCAGCAGTCGACAGGGCTTTAGTGGAGAGACCCAGTACTTC.

The table lists this clonotype with a few counts. The gene calls are TRBV20-1 and TRBJ2-7, with D perhaps given as TRBD1 or TRBD2 (5 bases each). V shed 3 bases and J shed 2 bases, with 11 bases lying between them. Germline V gene sequence: CDR1 DFQATT, CDR2 SNEGSKA (reference sequence). The CDR3 extends over 13 amino acids. The CDR3 bases are TGCAGTGCTAGTAAGGTGGGGGCCTACGAGCAGTACTTC. Its protein product is CSASKVGAYEQYF.

CDR3 sequence reads: CASSSTPQGTDTQYF. CDR3 DNA sequence: TGTGCCAGCAGCTCAACCCCACAGGGCACAGATACGCAGTATTTT. The chain links TRBV7-3 to TRBJ2-3; D is perhaps TRBD1 (5 bases). The V gene lost 4 bases and the J gene lost 1 base, with 12 bases spanning the gap. This CDR3 contains 15 residues. The germline gives CDR1 SGHTA, CDR2 FQGTGA.

This clonotype is classed as medium-sized. A read error may explain this, as a much larger clone is one base away. This sequence joins TRBV5-1 and TRBJ2-4; TRBD1 agrees at 10 bases. Germline CDR1 and CDR2: SGHRS and YFSETQ. There are 16 residues in the CDR3. This chain's CDR3 is CASSWTGGKAKNMQYF. The CDR3 DNA sequence: TGCGCCAGCAGCTGGACAGGGGGTAAAGCCAAAAACATGCAGTACTTC.

V is TRBV27 and J is TRBJ2-6; 10 positions agree with TRBD1. There are 16 residues in the CDR3. Germline assignment: CDR1 MNHEY and CDR2 SMNVEV (reference sequence). V lost 8 bases to trimming and J lost 2 bases; unmatched junction nucleotides: 6. CDR3 nucleotides: TGTGCCAGCGACCGCGGACAGGGGGCTGGGGCCAACGTCCTGACTTTC. Its translation is CASDRGQGAGANVLTF. The variable domain in full, completed from reference TRBV27 and TRBJ2-6, reads EAQVTQNPRYLITVTGKKLTVTCSQNMNHEYMSWYRQDPGLGLRQIYYSMNVEVTDKGDVPEGYKVSRKEKRNFPLILESPSPNQTSLYFCASDRGQGAGANVLTFGAGSRLTVL.

This clonotype rates as medium-sized. This chain links TRBV7-2 with TRBJ2-3; 7 bases align to TRBD1. V gave up 1 base and J gave up 3 bases; unmatched junction bases: 7. Germline V CDR1 and CDR2: SGHTA, FQGNSA. The CDR3 is 16 residues long. CDR3 loop: CASSLDDRVLTDTQYF. The CDR3 DNA sequence: TGTGCCAGCAGCTTAGATGACAGGGTTTTAACAGATACGCAGTATTTT. The full variable domain, rest sourced from reference TRBV7-2 and TRBJ2-3, is GAGVSQSPSNKVTEKGKDVELRCDPISGHTALYWYRQSLGQGLEFLIYFQGNSAPDKSGLPSDRFSAERTGGSVSTLTIQRTQQEDSAVYLCASSLDDRVLTDTQYFGPGTRLTVL.

On this clonotype: Since a much larger clone is just one base distant, this may be a read error. The V call is TRBV6-6, the J call TRBJ1-1, with D possibly matching TRBD1 (6 bases). Between the trimmed V and J ends, which lost 4 bases and 1 base, there was a span of 13 bases. The CDR3 is 15 amino acids. CDR1 and CDR2 (germline): MNHNY, SVGAGI (reference sequence). This CDR3 is CASSCPGARNTEAFF. The CDR3 nucleotides read TGTGCCAGCAGTTGCCCGGGGGCTCGGAACACTGAAGCTTTCTTT.

By sample share, this clonotype is large. The rearrangement joins TRBV18 to TRBJ2-1; D perhaps matches TRBD2 (6 bases). This CDR3 is 14 amino acids long. V was trimmed by 2 bases and J by 9 bases, leaving 14 bases between them. Germline V CDR1 and CDR2: KGHSH, LQKENI. CDR3 DNA: TGTGCCAGCTCACCAGGGGGGAAAGATGGTGAGCAGTTCTTC. Residues: CASSPGGKDGEQFF.

J is TRBJ1-4 and V is TRBV7-9; D is uncertain. The CDR3 has 17 amino acids. The V gene lost 3 bases and the J gene lost 0 bases, with 14 bases spanning the gap. Germline assignment: CDR1 SEHNR and CDR2 FQNEAQ (reference sequence). The DNA for the CDR3 is TGTGCCAGCAGCTTCTGGGTCGACCATGCAACTAATGAAAAACTGTTTTTT. Translation: CASSFWVDHATNEKLFF.

This clonotype rates as medium-sized (0.01 to 0.1%). The chain recombines TRBV11-2 with TRBJ1-4; D ambiguous. Germline V gene sequence: CDR1 SGHAT, CDR2 FQNNGV. CDR3 length: 16 amino acids. The ends were cut back, 2 bases at V and 5 bases at J, with 15 bases in the middle. The DNA for the CDR3 is TGTGCCAGCAGCTTATCTTTTGGGGTTCTGAATGAAAAACTGTTTTTT. Protein product: CASSLSFGVLNEKLFF.

By its share, this clonotype is large. The gene calls are TRBV11-2 and TRBJ1-2; no clear D gene. V lost 6 bases to trimming and J lost 7 bases, with 15 bases between them. The germline V gene has CDR1 SGHAT and CDR2 FQNNGV. The CDR3 length is 13 residues. The CDR3: CASRSGPTFGYTF. CDR3 nucleotides: TGTGCCAGCAGATCTGGCCCAACCTTTGGCTACACCTTC.

This clonotype is large (0.1 to 1%) by share. The rearrangement links TRBV30 to TRBJ2-7; 15 bases fit TRBD2. This CDR3 region has 15 residues. V shed 5 bases and J 1 base; nucleotides not matched to a gene: 3. The V gene's germline CDR1 is GTSNPN and CDR2 SVGIG (reference sequence). The chain's CDR3 is CAWGTSGRISYEQYF. CDR3 DNA sequence: TGTGCCTGGGGGACTAGCGGGAGGATATCCTACGAGCAGTACTTC.